Below are 13 T cell receptor beta chains sequenced from a single sample in a study of shared clonotypes between healthy human individuals. TCRdb's table, derived via immunoSEQ multiplex PCR, lists solely in-frame clones and lacks some. The sample records about 680,000 clones, around 73% being singletons. Source material: memory CD4+ T cells sorted from blood. Subset: CD45RA-negative fraction. The receptors here all came from a woman aged 25-40 years in good health.

This chain links TRBV19 with TRBJ2-3; tentatively, D is TRBD1 (6 bases). Trimming left V 6 bases short and J 1 base short, with 14 bases between. The CDR3 consists of 15 residues. Germline values: CDR1 LNHDA, CDR2 SQIVND (reference sequence). The CDR3 spells CASSPIRTGTDTQYF. The DNA for the CDR3 is TGTGCCAGTAGCCCTATTCGGACAGGCACAGATACGCAGTATTTT.

The chain joins TRBV5-1 to TRBJ2-5; 11 bases agree with TRBD2. Trimming cost V 5 bases and J 5 bases; bases outside gene matches: 11. In germline, CDR1 is SGHRS, CDR2 YFSETQ. The CDR3 consists of 16 residues. CDR3 DNA: TGCGCCAGCAGTCCGACTAGCGGGACGAGGGGGGAGACCCAGTACTTC. This gives the protein CASSPTSGTRGETQYF.

The chain joins TRBV2 to TRBJ2-3, with D perhaps TRBD2 (6 bases). The CDR3 is made up of 14 amino acids. Germline CDR1 reads SNHLY; CDR2 reads FYNNEI. V lost 6 bases and J lost 6, with 16 bases in between. Written as DNA, the CDR3 is TGTGCCAGCAGGTTAGCGGAGGCAGAGGATACGCAGTATTTT. It encodes CASRLAEAEDTQYF.

J is TRBJ1-1 and V is TRBV4-1; D gene uncertain. Germline assignment: CDR1 MGHRA and CDR2 YSYEKL. The CDR3 spans 14 residues. Trimming stripped 3 bases from V and 1 base from J, with 9 bases between. CDR3 nucleotide sequence: TGCGCCAGCAGCCAGGTACACGGGAACACTGAAGCTTTCTTT. Its protein is CASSQVHGNTEAFF.

In its sample, this clone was seen a few times. This CDR3 is also generated by other DNA sequences in the sample. V gene TRBV5-1 combines with J gene TRBJ1-4; TRBD1 aligns across 7 bases. V lost 4 bases, J lost 8 bases, and 8 bases stayed unmatched. Germline values: CDR1 SGHRS, CDR2 YFSETQ. This CDR3 spans 14 amino acids. The CDR3 DNA reads as TGCGCCAGCAGCCCCGGACAGGAAGGAGAAAAACTGTTTTTT. Translation gives CASSPGQEGEKLFF. Full variable domain (remainder filled in from reference TRBV5-1 and TRBJ1-4): KAGVTQTPRYLIKTRGQQVTLSCSPISGHRSVSWYQQTPGQGLQFLFEYFSETQRNKGNFPGRFSGRQFSNSRSEMNVSTLELGDSALYLCASSPGQEGEKLFFGSGTQLSVL.

This clone appeared a few times. The chain employs TRBV15 and TRBJ2-5, with 9 nucleotides matching TRBD2. With V trimmed by 0 bases and J by 0 bases, 11 bases remained unmatched. Germline V gene lookup returns CDR1 LNHNV and CDR2 YYDKDF (reference sequence). This CDR3 spans 19 amino acids. For the CDR3, the DNA is TGTGCCACCAGCAGAGAGGAGGGATGGCTAGCGGGGAACCAAGAGACCCAGTACTTC. Protein: CATSREEGWLAGNQETQYF.

The gene calls are TRBV14 and TRBJ1-2; D is possibly TRBD1 (5 bases). Deletions cut 1 base from V and 2 bases from J, with 5 bases between. CDR1 is SGHDN, CDR2 FVKESK, per germline. CDR3 length equals 13 residues. In DNA, the CDR3 is TGTGCCAGCAGCCAAGCAGGGAACTATGGCTACACCTTC. This sequence encodes CASSQAGNYGYTF.

The rearrangement links TRBV19 to TRBJ2-7; D ambiguous. CDR3 size: 13 residues. Between the trimmed V and J ends, which lost 3 bases and 7 bases, there was a span of 13 bases. Looked up from germline, CDR1 is LNHDA and CDR2 is SQIVND (reference sequence). The CDR3 region is CASSIGRAGEQYF. The CDR3 nucleotides read TGTGCCAGTAGTATTGGCCGAGCTGGAGAGCAGTACTTC. Full variable domain (missing parts from reference TRBV19 and TRBJ2-7): DGGITQSPKYLFRKEGQNVTLSCEQNLNHDAMYWYRQDPGQGLRLIYYSQIVNDFQKGDIAEGYSVSREKKESFPLTVTSAQKNPTAFYLCASSIGRAGEQYFGPGTRLTVT.

About this clone itself: Other DNA sequences from this sample encode an identical CDR3 as well. The gene calls are TRBV7-2 and TRBJ1-1; the D gene is possibly TRBD1 (5 bases). With 4 bases removed from V and 4 bases from J, the gap between germline ends came to 10 bases. This CDR3 is built from 13 residues. In germline, CDR1 is SGHTA, CDR2 FQGNSA. The CDR3 reads CASSSQGATEAFF. CDR3 nucleotides: TGTGCCAGCAGCTCCCAGGGTGCCACTGAAGCTTTCTTT.

Regarding this clone: In the same sample, other DNA sequences code for this CDR3. The V and J genes are TRBV5-1 and TRBJ2-3, with D perhaps TRBD1 or TRBD2 (5 bases each). V lost 0 bases to trimming and J lost 5 bases, with 13 bases between them. The CDR3 has 15 residues. Germline V gives CDR1 SGHRS, CDR2 YFSETQ. CDR3 sequence reads: CASSLARGRGDTQYF. DNA of the CDR3: TGCGCCAGCAGCTTGGCTCGGGGCCGGGGAGATACGCAGTATTTT.

CDR3 amino acids: CASSLEGQGFWGYTF. The CDR3 nucleotides read TGTGCCAGCAGTTTAGAGGGACAGGGCTTCTGGGGCTACACCTTC. V usage is TRBV2 and J usage is TRBJ1-2; TRBD1 matches 9 bases. CDR1 and CDR2 (germline): SNHLY, FYNNEI. Trimming cost V 5 bases and J 8 bases; bases outside gene matches: 12. The length of the CDR3 is 15 residues.

The chain employs TRBV5-8 and TRBJ1-2, with TRBD1 matching 7 bases. Germline V gene lookup returns CDR1 SGHTS and CDR2 YDEGEE. The CDR3 length is 14 residues. J was trimmed by 2 bases and V by 9 bases; bases with no gene match: 10. The DNA of the CDR3 is TGTGCCAAGGCGGAAGGGGGCTTAAACTATGGCTACACCTTC. This translates into CAKAEGGLNYGYTF.

This chain links TRBV7-9 with TRBJ1-3, with D perhaps TRBD1 (5 bases). The germline V gene encodes CDR1 SEHNR and CDR2 FQNEAQ (reference sequence). The CDR3 consists of 15 residues. V was pared by 5 bases and J by 4 bases, with 15 bases between. CDR3 region: CASSAARQGGNTIYF. DNA for the CDR3: TGTGCCAGCAGCGCGGCCCGGCAGGGCGGAAACACCATATATTTT.